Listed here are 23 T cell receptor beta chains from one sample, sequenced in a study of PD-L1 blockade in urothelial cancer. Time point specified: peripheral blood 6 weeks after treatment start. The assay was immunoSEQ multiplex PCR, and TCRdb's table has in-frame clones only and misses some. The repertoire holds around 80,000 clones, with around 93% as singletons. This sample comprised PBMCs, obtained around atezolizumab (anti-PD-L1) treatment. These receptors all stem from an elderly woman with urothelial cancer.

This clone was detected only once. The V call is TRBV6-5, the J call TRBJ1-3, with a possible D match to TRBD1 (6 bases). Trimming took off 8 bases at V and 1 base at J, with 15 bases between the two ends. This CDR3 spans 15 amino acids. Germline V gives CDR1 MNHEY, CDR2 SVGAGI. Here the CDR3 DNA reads TGTGCCAGCGGACTCCGTACAGGGTCTGGAAACACCATATATTTT. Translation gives CASGLRTGSGNTIYF.

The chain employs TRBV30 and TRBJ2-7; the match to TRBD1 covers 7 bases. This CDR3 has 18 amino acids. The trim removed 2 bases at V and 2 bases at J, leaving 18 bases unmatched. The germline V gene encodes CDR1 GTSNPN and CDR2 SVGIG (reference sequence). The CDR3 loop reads CAWSPFLGATGLTYEQYF. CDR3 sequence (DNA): TGTGCCTGGAGTCCCTTCCTCGGGGCGACAGGGCTTACCTACGAGCAGTACTTC. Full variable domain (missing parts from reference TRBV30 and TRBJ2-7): SQTIHQWPATLVQPVGSPLSLECTVEGTSNPNLYWYRQAAGRGLQLLFYSVGIGQISSEVPQNLSASRPQDRQFILSSKKLLLSDSGFYLCAWSPFLGATGLTYEQYFGPGTRLTVT.

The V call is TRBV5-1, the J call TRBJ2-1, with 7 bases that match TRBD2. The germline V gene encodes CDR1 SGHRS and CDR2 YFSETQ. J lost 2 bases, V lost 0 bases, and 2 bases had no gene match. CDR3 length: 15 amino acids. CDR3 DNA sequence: TGCGCCAGCAGCTTGGCTAGCGGAACCTACAATGAGCAGTTCTTC. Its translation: CASSLASGTYNEQFF. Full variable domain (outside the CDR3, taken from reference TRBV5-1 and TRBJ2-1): KAGVTQTPRYLIKTRGQQVTLSCSPISGHRSVSWYQQTPGQGLQFLFEYFSETQRNKGNFPGRFSGRQFSNSRSEMNVSTLELGDSALYLCASSLASGTYNEQFFGPGTRLTVL.

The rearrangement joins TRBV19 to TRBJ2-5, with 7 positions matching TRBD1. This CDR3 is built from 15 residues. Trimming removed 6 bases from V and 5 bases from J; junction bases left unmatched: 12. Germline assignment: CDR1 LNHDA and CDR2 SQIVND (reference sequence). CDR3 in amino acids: CASSDIQGKGETQYF. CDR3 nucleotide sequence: TGTGCCAGTAGCGATATACAGGGGAAGGGCGAGACCCAGTACTTC.

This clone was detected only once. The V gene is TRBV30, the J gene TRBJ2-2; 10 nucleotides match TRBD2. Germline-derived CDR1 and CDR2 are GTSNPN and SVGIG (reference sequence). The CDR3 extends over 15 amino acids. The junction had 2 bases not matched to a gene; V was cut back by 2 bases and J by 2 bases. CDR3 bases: TGTGCCTGGAGTAGACTAGCGGGTAACACCGGGGAGCTGTTTTTT. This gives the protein CAWSRLAGNTGELFF.

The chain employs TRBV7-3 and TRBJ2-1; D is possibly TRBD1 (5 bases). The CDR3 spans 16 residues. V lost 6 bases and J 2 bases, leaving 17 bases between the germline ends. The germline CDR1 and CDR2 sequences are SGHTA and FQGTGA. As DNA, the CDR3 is TGTGCCAGCAGTTACGCTGCGCAGGGAACCTACAATGAGCAGTTCTTC. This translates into CASSYAAQGTYNEQFF.

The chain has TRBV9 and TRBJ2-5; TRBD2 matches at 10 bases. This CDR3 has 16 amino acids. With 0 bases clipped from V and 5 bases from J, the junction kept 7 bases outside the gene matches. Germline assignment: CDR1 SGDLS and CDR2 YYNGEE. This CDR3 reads CASSVAPAGGYETQYF. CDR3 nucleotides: TGTGCCAGCAGCGTAGCCCCAGCGGGAGGGTATGAGACCCAGTACTTC.

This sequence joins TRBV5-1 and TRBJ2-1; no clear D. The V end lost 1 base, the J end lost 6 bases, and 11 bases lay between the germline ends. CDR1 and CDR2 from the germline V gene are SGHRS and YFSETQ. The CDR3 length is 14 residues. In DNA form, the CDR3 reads TGCGCCAGCAGCTTGTCAGGTTCTGCCAATGAGCAGTTCTTC. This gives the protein CASSLSGSANEQFF.

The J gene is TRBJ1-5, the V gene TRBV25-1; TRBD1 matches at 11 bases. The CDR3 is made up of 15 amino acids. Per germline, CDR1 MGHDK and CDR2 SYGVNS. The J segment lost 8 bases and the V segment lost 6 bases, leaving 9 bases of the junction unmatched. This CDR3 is CASSPGTGGSEPQHF. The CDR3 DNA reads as TGTGCCAGCAGCCCCGGGACAGGGGGGAGTGAGCCCCAGCATTTT. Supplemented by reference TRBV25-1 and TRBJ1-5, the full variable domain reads EADIYQTPRYLVIGTGKKITLECSQTMGHDKMYWYQQDPGMELHLIHYSYGVNSTEKGDLSSESTVSRIRTEHFPLTLESARPSHTSQYLCASSPGTGGSEPQHFGDGTRLSIL.

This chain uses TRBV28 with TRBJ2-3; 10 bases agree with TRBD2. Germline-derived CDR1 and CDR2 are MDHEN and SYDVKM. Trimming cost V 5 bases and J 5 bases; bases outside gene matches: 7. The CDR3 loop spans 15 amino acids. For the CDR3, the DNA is TGTGCCAGCAGTCCCCTAGCGGGAGTGATAGATACGCAGTATTTT. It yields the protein CASSPLAGVIDTQYF.

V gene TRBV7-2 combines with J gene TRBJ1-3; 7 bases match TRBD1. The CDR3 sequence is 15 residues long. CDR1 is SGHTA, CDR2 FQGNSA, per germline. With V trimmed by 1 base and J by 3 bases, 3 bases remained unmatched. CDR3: CASSLGAGGGNTIYF. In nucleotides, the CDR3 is TGTGCCAGCAGCTTAGGGGCAGGGGGTGGAAACACCATATATTTT.

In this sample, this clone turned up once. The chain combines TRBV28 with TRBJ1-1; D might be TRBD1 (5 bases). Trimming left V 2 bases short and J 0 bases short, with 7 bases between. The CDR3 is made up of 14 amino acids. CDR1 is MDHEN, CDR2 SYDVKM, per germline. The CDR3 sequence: CASSLGGLNTEAFF. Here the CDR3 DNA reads TGTGCCAGCAGTTTAGGGGGGTTGAACACTGAAGCTTTCTTT. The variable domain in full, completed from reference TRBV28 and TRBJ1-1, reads DVKVTQSSRYLVKRTGEKVFLECVQDMDHENMFWYRQDPGLGLRLIYFSYDVKMKEKGDIPEGYSVSREKKERFSLILESASTNQTSMYLCASSLGGLNTEAFFGQGTRLTVV.

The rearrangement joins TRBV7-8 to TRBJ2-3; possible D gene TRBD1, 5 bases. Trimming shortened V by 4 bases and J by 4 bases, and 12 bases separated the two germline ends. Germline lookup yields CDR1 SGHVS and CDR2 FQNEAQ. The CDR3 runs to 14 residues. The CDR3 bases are TGTGCCAGCAGCTGGGGTGGGGCCCCAGATACGCAGTATTTT. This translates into CASSWGGAPDTQYF.

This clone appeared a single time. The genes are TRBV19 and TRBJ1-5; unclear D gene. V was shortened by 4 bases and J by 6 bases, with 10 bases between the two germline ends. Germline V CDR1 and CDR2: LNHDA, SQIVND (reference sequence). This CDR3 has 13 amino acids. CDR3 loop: CASSTRAGQPQHF. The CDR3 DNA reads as TGTGCCAGTAGTACGAGAGCGGGTCAGCCCCAGCATTTT.

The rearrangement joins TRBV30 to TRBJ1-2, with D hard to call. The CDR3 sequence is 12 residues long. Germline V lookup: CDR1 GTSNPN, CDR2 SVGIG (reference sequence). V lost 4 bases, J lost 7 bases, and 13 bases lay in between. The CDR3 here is CAWTSLGSGYTF. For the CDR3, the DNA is TGTGCCTGGACTTCGTTGGGCAGTGGCTACACCTTC.

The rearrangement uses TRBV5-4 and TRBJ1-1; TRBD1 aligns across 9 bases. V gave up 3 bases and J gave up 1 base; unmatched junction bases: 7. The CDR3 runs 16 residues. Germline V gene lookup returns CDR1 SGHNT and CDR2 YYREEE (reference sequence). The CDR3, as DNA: TGTGCCAGCAGCTCAGTAATGGGACAGGGGAACACTGAAGCTTTCTTT. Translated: CASSSVMGQGNTEAFF.

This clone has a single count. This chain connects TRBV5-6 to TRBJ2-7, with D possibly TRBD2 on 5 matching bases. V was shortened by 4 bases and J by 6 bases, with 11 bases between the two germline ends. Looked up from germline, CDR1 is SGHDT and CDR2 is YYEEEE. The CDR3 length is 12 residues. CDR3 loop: CASSMGRGEQYF. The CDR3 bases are TGTGCCAGCAGCATGGGGAGAGGCGAGCAGTACTTC.

The CDR3 sequence is CASSSIGTGGNYEQYF. Here the CDR3 DNA reads TGTGCCAGCAGTTCCATCGGGACAGGGGGCAACTACGAGCAGTACTTC. The chain recombines TRBV27 with TRBJ2-7, with 12 bases fitting TRBD1. The CDR3 runs to 16 residues. With V trimmed by 4 bases and J by 3 bases, 7 bases remained unmatched. The germline gives CDR1 MNHEY, CDR2 SMNVEV (reference sequence).

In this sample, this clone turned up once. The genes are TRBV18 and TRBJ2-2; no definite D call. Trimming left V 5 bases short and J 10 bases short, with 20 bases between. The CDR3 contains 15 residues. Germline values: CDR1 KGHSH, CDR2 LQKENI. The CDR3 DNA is TGTGCCAGCTCATCCTACTCGATCCTCCCGATGGAGCTGTTTTTT. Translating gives CASSSYSILPMELFF.

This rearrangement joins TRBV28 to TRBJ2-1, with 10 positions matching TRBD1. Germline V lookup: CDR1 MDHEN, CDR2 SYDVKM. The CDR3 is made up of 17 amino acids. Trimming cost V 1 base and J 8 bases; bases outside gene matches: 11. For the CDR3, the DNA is TGTGCCAGCAGTTTATTGCCCGGGACAGGGGATAGGGATGAGCAGTTCTTC. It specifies CASSLLPGTGDRDEQFF.

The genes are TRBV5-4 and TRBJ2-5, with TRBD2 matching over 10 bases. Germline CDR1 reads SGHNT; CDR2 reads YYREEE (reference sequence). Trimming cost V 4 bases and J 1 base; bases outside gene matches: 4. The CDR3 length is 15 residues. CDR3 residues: CASSQSGRAQETQYF. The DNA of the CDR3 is TGTGCCAGCAGCCAGAGCGGGAGGGCCCAAGAGACCCAGTACTTC.

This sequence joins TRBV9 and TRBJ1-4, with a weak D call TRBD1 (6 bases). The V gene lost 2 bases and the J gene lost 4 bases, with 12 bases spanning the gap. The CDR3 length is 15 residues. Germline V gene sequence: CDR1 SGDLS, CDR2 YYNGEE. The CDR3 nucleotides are TGTGCCAGCAGCGTCTTGTCAGGGGATAATGAAAAACTGTTTTTT. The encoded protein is CASSVLSGDNEKLFF. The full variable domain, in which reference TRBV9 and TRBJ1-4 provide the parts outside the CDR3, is DSGVTQTPKHLITATGQRVTLRCSPRSGDLSVYWYQQSLDQGLQFLIQYYNGEERAKGNILERFSAQQFPDLHSELNLSSLELGDSALYFCASSVLSGDNEKLFFGSGTQLSVL.

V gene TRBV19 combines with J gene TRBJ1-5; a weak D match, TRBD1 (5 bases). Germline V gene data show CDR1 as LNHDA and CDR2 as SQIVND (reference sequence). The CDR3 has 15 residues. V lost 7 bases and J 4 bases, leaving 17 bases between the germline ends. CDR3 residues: CASMGQSGGNQPQHF. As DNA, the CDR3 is TGTGCCAGTATGGGCCAGTCCGGGGGGAATCAGCCCCAGCATTTT.